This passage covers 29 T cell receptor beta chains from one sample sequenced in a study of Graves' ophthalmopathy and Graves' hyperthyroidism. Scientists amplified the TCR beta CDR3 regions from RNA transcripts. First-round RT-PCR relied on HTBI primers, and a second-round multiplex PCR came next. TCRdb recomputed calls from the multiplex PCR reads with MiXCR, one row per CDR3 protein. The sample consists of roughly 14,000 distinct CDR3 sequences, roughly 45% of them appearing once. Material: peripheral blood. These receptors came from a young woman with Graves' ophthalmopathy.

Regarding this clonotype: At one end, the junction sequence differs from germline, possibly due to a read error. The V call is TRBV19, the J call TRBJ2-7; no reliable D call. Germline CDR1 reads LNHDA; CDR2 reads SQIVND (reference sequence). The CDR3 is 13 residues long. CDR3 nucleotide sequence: TGTGCCAGTAGTTTTAGTACCGGCTACGAGCAGCACTTC. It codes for CASSFSTGYEQHF. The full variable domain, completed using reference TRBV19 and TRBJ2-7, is DGGITQSPKYLFRKEGQNVTLSCEQNLNHDAMYWYRQDPGQGLRLIYYSQIVNDFQKGDIAEGYSVSREKKESFPLTVTSAQKNPTAFYLCASSFSTGYEQHFGPGTRLTVT.

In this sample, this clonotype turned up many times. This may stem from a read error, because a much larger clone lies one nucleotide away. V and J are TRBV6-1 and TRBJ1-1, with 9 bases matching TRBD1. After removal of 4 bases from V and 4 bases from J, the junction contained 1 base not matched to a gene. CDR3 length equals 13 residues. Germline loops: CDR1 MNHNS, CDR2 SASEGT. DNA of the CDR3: TGTGCCAGCAGTGGGACAGGGGCCACTGAAGCTTTCTTT. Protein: CASSGTGATEAFF.

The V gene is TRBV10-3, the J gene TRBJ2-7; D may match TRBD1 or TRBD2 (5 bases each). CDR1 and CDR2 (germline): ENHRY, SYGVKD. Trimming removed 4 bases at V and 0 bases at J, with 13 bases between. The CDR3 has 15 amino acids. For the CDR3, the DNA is TGTGCCATCAGTGCTAGAGAGGGGATCTCCTACGAGCAGTACTTC. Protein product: CAISAREGISYEQYF.

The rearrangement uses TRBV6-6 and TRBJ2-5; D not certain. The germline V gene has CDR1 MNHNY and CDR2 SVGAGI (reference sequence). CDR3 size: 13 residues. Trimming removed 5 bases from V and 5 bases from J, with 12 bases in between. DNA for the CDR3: TGTGCCAGCAGTCTACCCCAAGTTGAGACCCAGTACTTC. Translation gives CASSLPQVETQYF.

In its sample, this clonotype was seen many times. Here the CDR3 reads CASSSGQEETQYF. For the CDR3, the DNA is TGTGCCAGCAGCTCTGGACAGGAAGAGACCCAGTACTTC. This chain links TRBV7-2 with TRBJ2-5, with 7 nucleotides matching TRBD1. Looked up from germline, CDR1 is SGHTA and CDR2 is FQGNSA. The ends lost 4 bases at V and 3 bases at J; junction bases unmatched: 2. The CDR3 covers 13 residues.

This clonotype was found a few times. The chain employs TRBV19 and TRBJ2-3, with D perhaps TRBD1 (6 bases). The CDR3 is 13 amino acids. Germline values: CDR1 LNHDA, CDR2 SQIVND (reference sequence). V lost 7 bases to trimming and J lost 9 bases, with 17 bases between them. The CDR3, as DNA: TGTGCCAGTACGGGGACACCCCAGACAACGCAGTATTTT. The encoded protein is CASTGTPQTTQYF.

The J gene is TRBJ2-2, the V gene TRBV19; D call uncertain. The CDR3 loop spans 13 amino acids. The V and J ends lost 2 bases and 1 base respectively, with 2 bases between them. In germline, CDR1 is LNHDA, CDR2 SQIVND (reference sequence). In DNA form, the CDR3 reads TGTGCCAGTAGTATAATGAACACCGGGGAGCTGTTTTTT. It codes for CASSIMNTGELFF.

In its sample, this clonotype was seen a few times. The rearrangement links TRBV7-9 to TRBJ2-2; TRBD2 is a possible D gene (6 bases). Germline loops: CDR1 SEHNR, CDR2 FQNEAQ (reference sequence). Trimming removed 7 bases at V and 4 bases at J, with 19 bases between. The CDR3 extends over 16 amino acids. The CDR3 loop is CASTTYGGASTGELFF. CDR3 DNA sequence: TGTGCCAGCACTACCTACGGGGGAGCTAGCACCGGGGAGCTGTTTTTT.

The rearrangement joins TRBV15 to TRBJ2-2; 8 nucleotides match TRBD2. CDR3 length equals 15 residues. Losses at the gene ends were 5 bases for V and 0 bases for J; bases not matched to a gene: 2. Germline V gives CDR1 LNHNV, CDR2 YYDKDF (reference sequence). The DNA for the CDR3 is TGTGCCACCAGCCCGGGACTAGCGAACACCGGGGAGCTGTTTTTT. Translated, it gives CATSPGLANTGELFF.

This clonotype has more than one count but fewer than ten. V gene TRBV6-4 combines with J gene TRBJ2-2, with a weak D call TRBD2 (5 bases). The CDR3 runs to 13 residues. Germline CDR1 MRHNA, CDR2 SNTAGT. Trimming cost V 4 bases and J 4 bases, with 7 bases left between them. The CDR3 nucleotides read TGTGCCAGCAGTGTAACTAGCACCGGGGAGCTGTTTTTT. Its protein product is CASSVTSTGELFF.

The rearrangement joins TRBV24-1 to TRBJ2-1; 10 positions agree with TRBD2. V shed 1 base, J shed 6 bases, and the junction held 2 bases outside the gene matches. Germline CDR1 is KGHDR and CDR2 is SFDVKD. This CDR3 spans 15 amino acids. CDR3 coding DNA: TGTGCCACCAGTGATTTCCTAGCGGGAGCCAATGAGCAGTTCTTC. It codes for CATSDFLAGANEQFF.

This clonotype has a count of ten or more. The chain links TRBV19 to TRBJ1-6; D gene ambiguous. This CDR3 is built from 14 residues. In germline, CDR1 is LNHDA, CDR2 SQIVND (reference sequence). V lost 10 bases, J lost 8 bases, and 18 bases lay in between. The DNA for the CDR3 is TGTGCCACCCGAGATCAGCGGCGGGATTCACCCCTCCACTTT. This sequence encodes CATRDQRRDSPLHF. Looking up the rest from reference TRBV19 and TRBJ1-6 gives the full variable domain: DGGITQSPKYLFRKEGQNVTLSCEQNLNHDAMYWYRQDPGQGLRLIYYSQIVNDFQKGDIAEGYSVSREKKESFPLTVTSAQKNPTAFYLCATRDQRRDSPLHFGNGTRLTVT.

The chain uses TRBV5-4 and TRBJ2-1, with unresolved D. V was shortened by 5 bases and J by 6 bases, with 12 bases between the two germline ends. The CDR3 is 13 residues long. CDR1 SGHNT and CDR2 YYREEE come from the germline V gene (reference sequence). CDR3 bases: TGTGCCAGCAGGGTGGTTAGTGTCAATGAGCAGTTCTTC. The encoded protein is CASRVVSVNEQFF.

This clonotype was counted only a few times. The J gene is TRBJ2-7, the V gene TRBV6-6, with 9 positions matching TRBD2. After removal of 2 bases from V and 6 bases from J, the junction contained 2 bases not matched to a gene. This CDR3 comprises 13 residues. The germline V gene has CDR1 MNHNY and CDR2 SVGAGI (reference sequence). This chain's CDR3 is CASSYRLAVEQYF. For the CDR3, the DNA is TGTGCCAGCAGTTACAGACTAGCGGTCGAGCAGTACTTC.

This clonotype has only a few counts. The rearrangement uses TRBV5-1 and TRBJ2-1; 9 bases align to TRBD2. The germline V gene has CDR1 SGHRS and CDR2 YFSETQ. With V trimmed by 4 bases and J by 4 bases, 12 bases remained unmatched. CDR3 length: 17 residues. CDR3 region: CASSAMTAGGGYNEQFF. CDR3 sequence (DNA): TGCGCCAGCAGCGCGATGACAGCGGGAGGCGGGTACAATGAGCAGTTCTTC.

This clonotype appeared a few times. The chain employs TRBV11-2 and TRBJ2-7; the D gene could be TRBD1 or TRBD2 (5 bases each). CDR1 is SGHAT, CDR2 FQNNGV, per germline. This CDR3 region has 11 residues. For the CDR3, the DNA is TGTGCCAGCAGCTCGAGGGACGACCAGTACGTC. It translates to CASSSRDDQYV.

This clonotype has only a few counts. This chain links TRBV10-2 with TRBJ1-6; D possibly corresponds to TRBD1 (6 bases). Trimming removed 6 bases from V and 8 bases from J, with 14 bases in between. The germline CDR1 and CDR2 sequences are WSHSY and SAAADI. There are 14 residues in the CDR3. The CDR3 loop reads CASRNRETDSPLHF. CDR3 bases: TGCGCCAGCAGAAACAGGGAAACGGATTCACCCCTCCACTTT.

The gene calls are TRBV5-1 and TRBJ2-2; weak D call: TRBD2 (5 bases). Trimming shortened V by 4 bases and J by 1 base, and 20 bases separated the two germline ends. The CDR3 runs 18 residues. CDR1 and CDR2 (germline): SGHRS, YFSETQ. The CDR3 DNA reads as TGCGCCAGCAGCCCGCGGGTTTTGAGCAGCGAGAACACCGGGGAGCTGTTTTTT. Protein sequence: CASSPRVLSSENTGELFF.

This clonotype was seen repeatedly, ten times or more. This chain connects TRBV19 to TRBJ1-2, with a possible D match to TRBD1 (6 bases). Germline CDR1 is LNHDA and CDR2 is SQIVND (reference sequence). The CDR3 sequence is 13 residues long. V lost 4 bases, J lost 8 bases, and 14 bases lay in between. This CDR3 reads CASSRRQAGGYTF. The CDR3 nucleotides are TGTGCCAGTAGTAGGCGACAGGCGGGAGGCTACACCTTC.

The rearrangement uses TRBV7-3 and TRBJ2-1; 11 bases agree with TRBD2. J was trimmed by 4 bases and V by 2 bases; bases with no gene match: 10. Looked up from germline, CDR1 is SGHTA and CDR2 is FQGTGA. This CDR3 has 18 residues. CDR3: CASSLGSSGRTYYNEQFF. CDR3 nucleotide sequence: TGTGCCAGCAGCTTAGGGTCTAGCGGGAGGACCTATTACAATGAGCAGTTCTTC.

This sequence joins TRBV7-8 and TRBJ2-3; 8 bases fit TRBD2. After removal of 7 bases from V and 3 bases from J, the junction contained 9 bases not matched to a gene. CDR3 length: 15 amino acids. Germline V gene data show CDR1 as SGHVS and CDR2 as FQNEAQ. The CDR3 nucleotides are TGTGCCAGCACCGGGAGGGGTAGCGGAACAGATACGCAGTATTTT. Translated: CASTGRGSGTDTQYF. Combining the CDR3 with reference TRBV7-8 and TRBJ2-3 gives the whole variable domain GAGVSQSPRYKVAKRGQDVALRCDPISGHVSLFWYQQALGQGPEFLTYFQNEAQLDKSGLPSDRFFAERPEGSVSTLKIQRTQQEDSAVYLCASTGRGSGTDTQYFGPGTRLTVL.

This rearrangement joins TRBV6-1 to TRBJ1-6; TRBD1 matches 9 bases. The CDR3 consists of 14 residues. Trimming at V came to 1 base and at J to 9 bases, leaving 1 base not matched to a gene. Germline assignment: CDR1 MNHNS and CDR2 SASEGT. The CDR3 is CASSEGTGVSPLHF. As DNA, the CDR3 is TGTGCCAGCAGTGAAGGGACAGGGGTTTCACCCCTCCACTTT.

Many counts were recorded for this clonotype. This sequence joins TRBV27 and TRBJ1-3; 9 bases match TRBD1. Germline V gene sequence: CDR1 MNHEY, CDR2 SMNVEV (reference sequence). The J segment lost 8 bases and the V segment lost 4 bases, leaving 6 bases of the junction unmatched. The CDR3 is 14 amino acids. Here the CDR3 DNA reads TGTGCCAGCAGTTCACGGACAGGGGCACACACCATATATTTT. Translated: CASSSRTGAHTIYF.

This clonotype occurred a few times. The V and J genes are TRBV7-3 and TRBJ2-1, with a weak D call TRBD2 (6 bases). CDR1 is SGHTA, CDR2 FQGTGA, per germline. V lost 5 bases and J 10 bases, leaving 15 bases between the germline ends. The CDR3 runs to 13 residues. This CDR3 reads CASSPEAGWEQFF. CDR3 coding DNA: TGTGCCAGCAGCCCGGAAGCGGGTTGGGAGCAGTTCTTC.

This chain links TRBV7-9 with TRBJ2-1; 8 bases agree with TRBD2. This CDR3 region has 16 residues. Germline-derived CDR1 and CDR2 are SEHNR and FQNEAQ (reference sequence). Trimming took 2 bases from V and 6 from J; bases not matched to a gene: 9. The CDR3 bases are TGTGCCAGCAGCTTATGGGGACTAGAGGAGGGCAATGAGCAGTTCTTC. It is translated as CASSLWGLEEGNEQFF.

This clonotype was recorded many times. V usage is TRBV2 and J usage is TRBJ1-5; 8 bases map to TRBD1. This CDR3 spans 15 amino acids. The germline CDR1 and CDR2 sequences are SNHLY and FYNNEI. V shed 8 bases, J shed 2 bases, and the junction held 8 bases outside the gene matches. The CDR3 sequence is CASQVKTGGNQPQHF. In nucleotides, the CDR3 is TGTGCCAGCCAGGTTAAGACAGGGGGCAATCAGCCCCAGCATTTT.

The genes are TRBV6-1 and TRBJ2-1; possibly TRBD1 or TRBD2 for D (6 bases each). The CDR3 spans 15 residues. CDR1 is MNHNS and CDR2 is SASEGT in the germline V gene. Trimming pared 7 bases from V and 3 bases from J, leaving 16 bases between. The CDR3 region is CASMYREVGYNEQFF. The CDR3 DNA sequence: TGTGCCAGCATGTACAGGGAGGTTGGCTACAATGAGCAGTTCTTC.

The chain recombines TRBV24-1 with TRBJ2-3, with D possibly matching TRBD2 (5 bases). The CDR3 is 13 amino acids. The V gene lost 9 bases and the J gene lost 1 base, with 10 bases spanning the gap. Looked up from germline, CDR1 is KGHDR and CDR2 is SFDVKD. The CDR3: CATGRPGTDTQYF. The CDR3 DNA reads TGTGCCACCGGGAGACCTGGCACAGATACGCAGTATTTT.

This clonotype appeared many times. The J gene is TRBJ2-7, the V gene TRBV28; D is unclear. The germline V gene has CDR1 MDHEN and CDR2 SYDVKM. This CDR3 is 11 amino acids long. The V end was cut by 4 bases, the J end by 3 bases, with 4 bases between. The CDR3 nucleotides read TGTGCCAGCAGTTGGGTCTACGAGCAGTACTTC. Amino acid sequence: CASSWVYEQYF.